These 23 T cell receptor beta chains share one sample of origin, sequenced in a study of T-cell memory formation after mild COVID-19. TCRdb re-derived calls from the 5' RACE reads in MiXCR, one entry per CDR3 protein. The sample has roughly 110,000 distinct CDR3 sequences; under 15% are singletons. Sequenced sample: PBMCs or a T cell subset sorted from them (not recorded which). The receptors were gathered from a man aged 18 to 30 who had mild COVID-19 (a few samples of this study predate the infection). Cell type and time point are not known.

In its sample, this clonotype was seen a few times. This chain joins TRBV7-9 and TRBJ2-1; 7 bases fit TRBD2. This CDR3 is built from 14 residues. Trimming removed 5 bases from V and 8 bases from J; junction bases left unmatched: 9. Per germline, CDR1 SEHNR and CDR2 FQNEAQ (reference sequence). The CDR3 is CASSTRGEPHEQFF. Here the CDR3 DNA reads TGTGCCAGCAGCACACGGGGGGAGCCCCATGAGCAGTTCTTC.

The chain is built from TRBV12-3 or TRBV12-4 and TRBJ2-7; no clear D gene. This CDR3 is 14 amino acids long. With 1 base removed from V and 4 bases from J, the gap between germline ends came to 11 bases. CDR3 in amino acids: CASSLGNLRYEQYF. As DNA, the CDR3 is TGTGCCAGCAGTTTAGGGAACCTTCGTTACGAGCAGTACTTC.

The CDR3 loop reads CASSLIGTGAFF. The CDR3 nucleotides are TGTGCCAGCAGCTTAATTGGGACAGGAGCTTTCTTT. The J gene is TRBJ1-1, the V gene TRBV13, with 8 nucleotides matching TRBD1. V lost 2 bases and J lost 10; bases outside the gene matches: 3. The CDR3 extends over 12 amino acids. Germline loops: CDR1 PRHDT, CDR2 FYEKMQ (reference sequence).

V is TRBV6-5 and J is TRBJ2-2, with a possible D match to TRBD1 (5 bases). CDR3 length: 15 amino acids. Germline V CDR1 and CDR2: MNHEY, SVGAGI. V lost 5 bases and J lost 1, with 11 bases in between. In DNA form, the CDR3 reads TGTGCCAGCAGTCCCAGGGTGATGAACACCGGGGAGCTGTTTTTT. It codes for CASSPRVMNTGELFF.

This clonotype was observed a handful of times. This chain uses TRBV20-1 with TRBJ2-3; D remains ambiguous. The CDR3 consists of 12 residues. The V gene's germline CDR1 is DFQATT and CDR2 SNEGSKA (reference sequence). V gave up 5 bases and J gave up 2 bases, with 8 bases separating them. Written as DNA, the CDR3 is TGCAGTGCTCGGCCGGTCACAGATACGCAGTATTTT. Translated, it gives CSARPVTDTQYF.

The chain recombines TRBV27 with TRBJ1-6; 8 bases map to TRBD1. CDR1 is MNHEY and CDR2 is SMNVEV in the germline V gene (reference sequence). The CDR3 has 15 amino acids. V gave up 2 bases and J gave up 9 bases; unmatched junction bases: 6. The CDR3 region has the DNA TGTGCCAGCAGTTTACAGGGGGCGAGCGGTTCACCCCTCCACTTT. This sequence encodes CASSLQGASGSPLHF.

This clonotype appeared a few times. V gene TRBV20-1 combines with J gene TRBJ2-7; unclear D gene. The CDR3 has 14 residues. Trimming left V 0 bases short and J 0 bases short, with 9 bases between. Germline V gene sequence: CDR1 DFQATT, CDR2 SNEGSKA (reference sequence). CDR3 sequence reads: CSARDQGSSYEQYF. CDR3 bases: TGCAGTGCTAGAGATCAAGGCAGCTCCTACGAGCAGTACTTC.

This clonotype has a handful of counts. The CDR3 sequence is CASSPSEQNTGELFF. CDR3 nucleotide sequence: TGTGCCAGCAGCCCGAGCGAACAGAACACCGGGGAGCTGTTTTTT. The V gene is TRBV9, the J gene TRBJ2-2; D is uncertain. The V and J ends lost 4 bases and 1 base respectively, with 11 bases between them. The CDR3 covers 15 residues. Germline CDR1 is SGDLS and CDR2 is YYNGEE.

This clonotype was counted at least ten times. The V gene is TRBV7-3, the J gene TRBJ2-5, with 8 bases identical to TRBD2. With 1 base clipped from V and 5 bases from J, the junction kept 12 bases outside the gene matches. CDR1 is SGHTA and CDR2 is FQGTGA in the germline V gene. CDR3 length equals 17 residues. The CDR3 sequence: CASSLRGLGDSPETQYF. CDR3 coding DNA: TGTGCCAGCAGCTTAAGGGGACTAGGAGATAGTCCGGAGACCCAGTACTTC.

The chain couples TRBV2 to TRBJ1-2; tentatively, D is TRBD1 (5 bases). The V gene's germline CDR1 is SNHLY and CDR2 FYNNEI. This CDR3 has 15 amino acids. Trimming shortened V by 0 bases and J by 6 bases, and 14 bases separated the two germline ends. CDR3 in DNA: TGTGCCAGCAGTGAAGCCGCCCGGGGACGAGATGGCTACACCTTC. Its translation is CASSEAARGRDGYTF.

In its sample, this clonotype was seen many times. The J gene is TRBJ2-7, the V gene TRBV5-1, with D possibly matching TRBD1 (5 bases). Per the germline V gene, CDR1 is SGHRS and CDR2 is YFSETQ. With 0 bases removed from V and 2 bases from J, the gap between germline ends came to 12 bases. CDR3 size: 15 residues. CDR3 nucleotide sequence: TGCGCCAGCAGCTTGGGTCCAGGGATGGCCTACGAGCAGTACTTC. As protein: CASSLGPGMAYEQYF.

The V call is TRBV7-9, the J call TRBJ2-1; no clear D. This CDR3 has 16 amino acids. The germline gives CDR1 SEHNR, CDR2 FQNEAQ (reference sequence). Trimming pared 5 bases from V and 0 bases from J, leaving 14 bases between. The CDR3 is CASSPSSRSSYNEQFF. DNA of the CDR3: TGTGCCAGCAGCCCCTCCTCGCGAAGCTCCTACAATGAGCAGTTCTTC. Using reference TRBV7-9 and TRBJ2-1 for the parts outside the CDR3, the full variable domain is DTGVSQNPRHKITKRGQNVTFRCDPISEHNRLYWYRQTLGQGPEFLTYFQNEAQLEKSRLLSDRFSAERPKGSFSTLEIQRTEQGDSAMYLCASSPSSRSSYNEQFFGPGTRLTVL.

This clonotype came up a few times. The chain has TRBV12-3 or TRBV12-4 and TRBJ1-5; D unresolved. The CDR3 consists of 15 residues. The V end was cut by 4 bases, the J end by 1 base, with 11 bases between. The CDR3 spells CASSSQTVSNQPQHF. DNA of the CDR3: TGTGCCAGCAGTTCCCAGACTGTGAGCAATCAGCCCCAGCATTTT.

Many counts were recorded for this clonotype. The chain links TRBV2 to TRBJ2-5; 11 bases are a match to TRBD2. Germline V gene sequence: CDR1 SNHLY, CDR2 FYNNEI. This CDR3 is built from 12 residues. Germline trimming cut 9 bases from V and 3 bases from J; bases unmatched to any gene: 0. CDR3 loop: CARTSGEETQYF. The CDR3 bases are TGTGCCAGGACTAGCGGGGAAGAGACCCAGTACTTC.

This clonotype was seen repeatedly, ten times or more. The V and J genes are TRBV6-2 or TRBV6-3 and TRBJ2-6; TRBD1 matches 8 bases. This CDR3 comprises 16 residues. V gave up 2 bases and J gave up 2 bases; unmatched junction bases: 2. Germline CDR1 and CDR2: MNHEY and SVGEGT. The CDR3 here is CASSYTRGPGANVLTF. For the CDR3, the DNA is TGTGCCAGCAGTTACACCAGGGGGCCTGGGGCCAACGTCCTGACTTTC.

The chain's CDR3 is CASSIKGTNTGELFF. CDR3 sequence (DNA): TGTGCCAGCAGCATTAAAGGGACGAACACCGGGGAGCTGTTTTTT. The chain has TRBV9 and TRBJ2-2; D ambiguous. This CDR3 has 15 residues. The V and J ends lost 4 bases and 0 bases respectively, with 10 bases between them. The germline gives CDR1 SGDLS, CDR2 YYNGEE.

The J gene is TRBJ1-2, the V gene TRBV12-3 or TRBV12-4; TRBD1 agrees at 7 bases. This CDR3 spans 15 amino acids. J was trimmed by 5 bases and V by 6 bases; bases with no gene match: 12. The CDR3 DNA reads as TGTGCCAGCAGCATAACAGGCACAGGGGAATATGGCTACACCTTC. Its translation: CASSITGTGEYGYTF.

This clonotype was counted a few times. The chain is built from TRBV4-1 and TRBJ1-6; TRBD1 might be the D (5 bases). CDR3 length: 12 amino acids. Trimming removed 8 bases from V and 8 bases from J, with 10 bases in between. The germline V gene has CDR1 MGHRA and CDR2 YSYEKL. This CDR3 reads CASGGWDSPLHF. The CDR3 coding sequence is TGCGCCAGCGGGGGATGGGATTCACCCCTCCACTTT.

The chain has TRBV9 and TRBJ1-3; D possibly corresponds to TRBD1 (5 bases). CDR1 SGDLS and CDR2 YYNGEE come from the germline V gene. CDR3 length: 15 residues. Deletions cut 0 bases from V and 2 bases from J, with 9 bases between. The CDR3 DNA follows: TGTGCCAGCAGCGTAGAGGGGTCCCCTGGAAACACCATATATTTT. This codes for CASSVEGSPGNTIYF. Variable domain in full (rest from reference TRBV9 and TRBJ1-3): DSGVTQTPKHLITATGQRVTLRCSPRSGDLSVYWYQQSLDQGLQFLIQYYNGEERAKGNILERFSAQQFPDLHSELNLSSLELGDSALYFCASSVEGSPGNTIYFGEGSWLTVV.

The rearrangement joins TRBV4-1 to TRBJ1-1, with D possibly matching TRBD1 (5 bases). The CDR3 is 16 amino acids. Trimming pared 5 bases from V and 1 base from J, leaving 17 bases between. The V gene's germline CDR1 is MGHRA and CDR2 YSYEKL. Written as DNA, the CDR3 is TGCGCCAGCAGCTTACCCGGACGGGGCAGGAACACTGAAGCTTTCTTT. Its protein is CASSLPGRGRNTEAFF.

The V and J genes are TRBV7-3 and TRBJ2-1, with 9 bases matching TRBD2. V trimming: 2 bases; J trimming: 4 bases; junction bases outside the gene matches: 0. The germline gives CDR1 SGHTA, CDR2 FQGTGA. This CDR3 region has 14 residues. DNA for the CDR3: TGTGCCAGCAGCTTACTAGCGGGGTACAATGAGCAGTTCTTC. Translated: CASSLLAGYNEQFF.

This clonotype was found a few times. The chain combines TRBV7-9 with TRBJ2-7; D is possibly TRBD1 (5 bases). Germline V gene data show CDR1 as SEHNR and CDR2 as FQNEAQ (reference sequence). CDR3 length: 12 residues. V dropped 7 bases and J dropped 5 bases, with 12 bases sitting between them. The CDR3 is CASNGPGHEQYV. In DNA, the CDR3 is TGTGCCAGCAACGGCCCAGGGCACGAGCAGTACGTC.

The gene calls are TRBV4-3 and TRBJ2-3, with a weak D call TRBD2 (6 bases). CDR3 length: 14 residues. Deletions cut 4 bases from V and 4 bases from J, with 12 bases between. Germline CDR1 and CDR2: LGHNA and YSLEER. This CDR3 is CASSPRSGADTQYF. CDR3 sequence (DNA): TGCGCCAGCAGCCCCCGGTCGGGGGCAGATACGCAGTATTTT.